This entry describes one T cell receptor beta chain. This clonotype has ten or more counts. No cognate antigen has been identified for it. No per-base quality is available; no much larger clone lies one base away. cDNA synthesis used template-switch 5'RACE with a primer carrying a 10-nucleotide random unique molecular identifier tagging each TCR transcript. Each sequencing run produced over 180 million TCR-beta sequences covering 15-18 subjects. The RNeasy kit was used to extract total RNA. The KAPA Real-time Library Amplification kit was used to amplify TCR-beta VDJ regions with primers for the TCR constant region and the 5'RACE anchor. A first PCR added sample indexes and Illumina adaptors, and a second PCR then raised library yield. After Ampure bead purification, the roughly 650 bp TCR product was size-selected on a 2% E-gel SizeSelection system. Library quality was checked on a Bioanalyzer, concentration was measured with Qubit, and libraries were quantified with the Kapa Library Quantification kit before pooling. An Illumina HiSeq 2500 was used to sequence the libraries paired-end at 2 x 150 bp. To increase sequence diversity, about 23-32% phiX was spiked into each library pool. The paper's processing steps were these. The quality-filtered reads were processed with the UMI-based MiGEC pipeline, whose error correction step removed more than 80% of the raw TCR sequences. IMGT germline references were used for aligning VDJ genes, and each clonotype was defined as a unique CDR3 amino acid sequence together with its V-J genes. Clonal expansion, Shannon diversity, and CDR3 relatedness (CalcPairwiseDistances, ClusterSamples) were evaluated with VDJtools, and phylogenetic trees were built with CLCbio workbench. Using coefficient-of-variation modelling across technical triplicates, the study counted a clone as expanded if it had at least 8 unique UMIs. TCRdb trimmed the raw reads at Q25, called clones with MiXCR and kept productive beta chains. Rows merge per CDR3 protein into single entries with the most common DNA and genes. TCRdb's processing, not the authors', yielded these V and J calls. For this sample the table gives 30,000 to 45,000 distinct CDR3 sequences, of which approximately 5.1% were detected only once. Jointly, the top ten make up around 9.7% of the sample.

The entry originates in a study of neurological immune-mediated disorders (dated by TCRdb to the late 2010s). For context, the study as a whole: Peripheral blood TCR-beta repertoires from HTLV-I-associated myelopathy (HAM/TSP) patients, multiple sclerosis patients and healthy controls were compared by UMI-based sequencing. The 106 TCR-beta libraries covered PBMC samples along with longitudinal samples, technical triplicates, and paired sorted CD4+ and CD8+ T-cell subsets. The cohort included 60 to 75 subjects: some 14 with HAM/TSP, roughly 34 with multiple sclerosis, and 20 or so healthy controls.

The paper as a whole reports these results and caveats: TCR clonal expansion was greatest in HAM/TSP patients and smallest in MS patients, who ranked below even healthy controls. No identical CDR3 amino acid sequences were shared among expanded clones across subjects, suggesting private TCR-beta repertoires in all groups.

The healthy controls were volunteers from a blood bank in Maryland, USA. For the sorted-subset TCR libraries, the starting material was about 1 million sorted CD4+ or CD8+ T cells. PBMCs were separated from peripheral blood using Ficoll-Hypaque density gradient centrifugation and then cryopreserved in liquid nitrogen. The study also sequenced paired sorted CD4+ and CD8+ subsets from healthy controls, HAM/TSP patients and MS patients. The V end loses 0 bases and the J end loses 4 bases, and a stretch of 4 bases separates them. CDR1 and CDR2 are drawn from the germline V gene: MGHDK, SYGVNS. The CDR3 measures 12 amino acids from cysteine to phenylalanine. Left in the record is the CDR3 DNA by itself, 36 bases read in frame from the first base.

The sequence derives from a man between 18 and 29 years old in good health. In this chain, TRBV25-1 is recombined with TRBJ2-7; the D gene cannot be named for sure. Sample: CD4+ T cells from blood. The CDR3 region: CASSEYGYEQYF. DNA sequence: TGTGCCAGCAGTGAATACGGGTACGAGCAGTACTTC.